This T cell receptor beta chain originates from a study of breast tumors, draining lymph nodes, adjacent tissues. General study results and limits: That most tumor T cells come from lymph nodes remained unproven. Tumors had less TCR diversity than lymph nodes, more than nontumor tissue.

As regards this clonotype: The antigen is undetermined.

TCRdb re-called the multiplex PCR reads through MiXCR, storing one row per CDR3 protein. The sample records about 230,000 distinct CDR3 sequences, about 34% being singletons. The CDR3 sequence is 21 residues long. From germline, CDR1 is KGHDR and CDR2 SFDVKD. V lost 4 bases, J lost 6 bases, and 25 bases stayed unmatched. The lymph nodes were axillary draining lymph nodes from breast cancer patients. Material for sequencing was axillary lymph node tissue. The chain combines TRBV24-1 with TRBJ2-1; 8 bases are a match to TRBD2. The source of this sequence is a female donor with breast cancer. Some clones in this sample may be carry-over from other donors' samples. CDR3 DNA sequence: TGTGCCACCAGTGACCCGGGGGGGCGCCCACTTAGCGGGAAGACTCCCAATGAGCAGTTCTTC. This codes for CATSDPGGRPLSGKTPNEQFF.